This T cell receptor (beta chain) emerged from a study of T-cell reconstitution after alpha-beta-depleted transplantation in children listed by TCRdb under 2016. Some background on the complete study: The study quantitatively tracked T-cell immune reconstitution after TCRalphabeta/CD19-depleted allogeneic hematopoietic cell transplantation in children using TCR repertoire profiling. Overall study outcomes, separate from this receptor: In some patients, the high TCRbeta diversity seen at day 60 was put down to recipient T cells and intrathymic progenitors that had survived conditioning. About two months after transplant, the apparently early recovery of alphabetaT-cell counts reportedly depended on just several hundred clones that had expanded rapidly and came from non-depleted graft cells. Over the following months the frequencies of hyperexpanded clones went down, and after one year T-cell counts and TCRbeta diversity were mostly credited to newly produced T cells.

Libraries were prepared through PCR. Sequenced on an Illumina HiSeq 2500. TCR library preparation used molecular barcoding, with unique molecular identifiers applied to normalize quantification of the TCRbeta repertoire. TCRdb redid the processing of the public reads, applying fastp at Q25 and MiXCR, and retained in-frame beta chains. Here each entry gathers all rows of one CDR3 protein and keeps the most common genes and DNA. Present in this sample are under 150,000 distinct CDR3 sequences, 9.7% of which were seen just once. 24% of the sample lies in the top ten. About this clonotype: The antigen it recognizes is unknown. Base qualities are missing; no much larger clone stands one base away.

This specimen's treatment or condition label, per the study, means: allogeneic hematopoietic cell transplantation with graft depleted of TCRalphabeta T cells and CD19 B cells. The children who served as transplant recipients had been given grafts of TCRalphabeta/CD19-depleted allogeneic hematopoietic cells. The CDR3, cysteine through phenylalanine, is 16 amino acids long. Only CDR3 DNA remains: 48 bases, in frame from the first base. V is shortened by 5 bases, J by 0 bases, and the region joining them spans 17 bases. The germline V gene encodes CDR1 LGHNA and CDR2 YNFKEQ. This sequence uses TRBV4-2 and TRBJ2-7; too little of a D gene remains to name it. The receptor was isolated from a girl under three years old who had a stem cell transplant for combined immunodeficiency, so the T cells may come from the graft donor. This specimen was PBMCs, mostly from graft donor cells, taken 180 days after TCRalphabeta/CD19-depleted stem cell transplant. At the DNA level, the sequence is TGTGCCAGCAGCTCGGGCCCCGCCAAATCCTCCTACGAGCAGTACTTC. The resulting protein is CASSSGPAKSSYEQYF.